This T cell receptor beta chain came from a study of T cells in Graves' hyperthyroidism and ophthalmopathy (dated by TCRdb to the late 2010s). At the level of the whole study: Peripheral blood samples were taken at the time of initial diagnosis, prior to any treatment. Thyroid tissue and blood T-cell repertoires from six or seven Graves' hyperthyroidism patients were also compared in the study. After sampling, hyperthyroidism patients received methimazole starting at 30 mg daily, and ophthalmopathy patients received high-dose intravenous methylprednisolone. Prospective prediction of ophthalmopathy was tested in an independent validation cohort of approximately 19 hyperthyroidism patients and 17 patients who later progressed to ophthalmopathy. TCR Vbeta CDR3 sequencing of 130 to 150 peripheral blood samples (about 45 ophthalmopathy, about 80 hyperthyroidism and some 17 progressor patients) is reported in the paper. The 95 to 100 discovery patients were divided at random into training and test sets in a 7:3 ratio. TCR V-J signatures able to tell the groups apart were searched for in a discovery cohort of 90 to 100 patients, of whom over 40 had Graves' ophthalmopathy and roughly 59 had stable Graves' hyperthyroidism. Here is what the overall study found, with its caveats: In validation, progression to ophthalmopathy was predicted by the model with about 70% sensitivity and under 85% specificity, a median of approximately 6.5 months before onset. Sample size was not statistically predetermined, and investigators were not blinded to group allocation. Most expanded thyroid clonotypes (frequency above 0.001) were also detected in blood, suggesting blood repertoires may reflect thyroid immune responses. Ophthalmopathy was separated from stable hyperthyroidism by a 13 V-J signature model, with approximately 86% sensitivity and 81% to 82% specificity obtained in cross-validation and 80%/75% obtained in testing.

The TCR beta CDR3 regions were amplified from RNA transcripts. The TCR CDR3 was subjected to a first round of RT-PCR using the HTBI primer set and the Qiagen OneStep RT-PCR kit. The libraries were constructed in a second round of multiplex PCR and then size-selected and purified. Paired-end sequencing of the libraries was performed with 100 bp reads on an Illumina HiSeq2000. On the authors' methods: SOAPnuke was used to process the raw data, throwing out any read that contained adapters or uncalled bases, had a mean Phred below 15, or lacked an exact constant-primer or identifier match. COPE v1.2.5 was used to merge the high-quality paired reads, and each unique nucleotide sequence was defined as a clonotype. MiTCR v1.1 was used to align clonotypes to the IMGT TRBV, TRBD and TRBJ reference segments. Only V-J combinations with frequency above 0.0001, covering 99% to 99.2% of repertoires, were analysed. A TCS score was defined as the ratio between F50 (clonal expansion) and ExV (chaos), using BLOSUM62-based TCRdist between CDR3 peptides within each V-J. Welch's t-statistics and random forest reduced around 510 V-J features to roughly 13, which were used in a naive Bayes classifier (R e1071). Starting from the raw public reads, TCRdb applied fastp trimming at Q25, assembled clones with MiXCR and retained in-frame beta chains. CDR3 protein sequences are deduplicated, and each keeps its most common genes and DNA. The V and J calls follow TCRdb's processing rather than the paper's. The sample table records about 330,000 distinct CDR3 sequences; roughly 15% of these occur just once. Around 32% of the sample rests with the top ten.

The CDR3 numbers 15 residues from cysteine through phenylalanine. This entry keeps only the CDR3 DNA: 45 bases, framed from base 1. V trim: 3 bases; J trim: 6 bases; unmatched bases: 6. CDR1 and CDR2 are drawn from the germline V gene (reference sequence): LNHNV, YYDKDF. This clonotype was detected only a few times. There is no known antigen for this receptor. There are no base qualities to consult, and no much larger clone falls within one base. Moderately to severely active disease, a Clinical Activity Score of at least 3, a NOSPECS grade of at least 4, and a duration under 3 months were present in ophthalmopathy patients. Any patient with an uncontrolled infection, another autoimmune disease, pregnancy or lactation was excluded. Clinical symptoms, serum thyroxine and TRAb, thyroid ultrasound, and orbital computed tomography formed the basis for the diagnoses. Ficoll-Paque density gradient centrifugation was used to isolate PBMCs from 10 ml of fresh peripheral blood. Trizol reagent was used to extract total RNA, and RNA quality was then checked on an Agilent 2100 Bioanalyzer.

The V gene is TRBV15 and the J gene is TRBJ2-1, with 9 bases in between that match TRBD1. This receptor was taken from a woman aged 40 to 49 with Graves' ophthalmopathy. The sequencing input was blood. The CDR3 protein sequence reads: CATSRVTGGLNEQFF. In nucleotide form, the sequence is TGTGCCACCAGCAGGGTTACAGGGGGCCTCAATGAGCAGTTCTTC. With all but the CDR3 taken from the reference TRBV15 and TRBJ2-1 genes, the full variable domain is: DAMVIQNPRYQVTQFGKPVTLSCSQTLNHNVMYWYQQKSSQAPKLLFHYYDKDFNNEADTPDNFQSRRPNTSFCFLDIRSPGLGDTAMYLCATSRVTGGLNEQFFGPGTRLTVL.